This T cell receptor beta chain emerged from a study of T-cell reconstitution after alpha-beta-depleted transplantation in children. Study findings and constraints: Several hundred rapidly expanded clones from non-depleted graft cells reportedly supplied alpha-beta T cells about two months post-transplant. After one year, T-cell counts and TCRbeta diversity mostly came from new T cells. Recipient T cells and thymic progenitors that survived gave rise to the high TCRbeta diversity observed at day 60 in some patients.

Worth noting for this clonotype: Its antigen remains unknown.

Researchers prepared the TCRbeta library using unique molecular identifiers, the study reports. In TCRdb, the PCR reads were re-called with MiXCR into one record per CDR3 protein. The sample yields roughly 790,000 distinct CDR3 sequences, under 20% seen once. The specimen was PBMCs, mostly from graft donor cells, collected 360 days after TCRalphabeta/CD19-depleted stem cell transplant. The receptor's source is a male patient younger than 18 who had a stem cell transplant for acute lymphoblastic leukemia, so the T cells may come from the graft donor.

For the CDR3, the DNA is TGTGCCAGCAGCTTAGCGGGGCAGCAGATACAGCAGTACTTC. Its protein is CASSLAGQQIQQYF. This rearrangement joins TRBV7-9 to TRBJ2-7; tentative D call: TRBD1 (5 bases). V lost 0 bases and J 8 bases, leaving 14 bases between the germline ends. The CDR3 runs 14 residues. CDR1 and CDR2 (germline): SEHNR, FQNEAQ (reference sequence).